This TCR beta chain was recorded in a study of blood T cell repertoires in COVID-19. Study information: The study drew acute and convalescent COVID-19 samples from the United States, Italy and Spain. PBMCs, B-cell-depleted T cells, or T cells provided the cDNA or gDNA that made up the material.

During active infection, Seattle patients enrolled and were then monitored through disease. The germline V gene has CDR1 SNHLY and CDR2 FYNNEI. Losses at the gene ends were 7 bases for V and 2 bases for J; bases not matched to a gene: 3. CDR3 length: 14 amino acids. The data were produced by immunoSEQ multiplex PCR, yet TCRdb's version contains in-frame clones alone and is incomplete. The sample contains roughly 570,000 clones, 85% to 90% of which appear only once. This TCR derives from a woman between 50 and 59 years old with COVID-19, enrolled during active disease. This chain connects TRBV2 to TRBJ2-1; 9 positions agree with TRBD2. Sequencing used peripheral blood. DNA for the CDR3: TGTGCCAGCAACCGACTAGCGGCCTACAATGAGCAGTTCTTC. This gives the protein CASNRLAAYNEQFF. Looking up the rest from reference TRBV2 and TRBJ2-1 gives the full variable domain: EPEVTQTPSHQVTQMGQEVILRCVPISNHLYFYWYRQILGQKVEFLVSFYNNEISEKSEIFDDQFSVERPDGSNFTLKIRSTKLEDSAMYFCASNRLAAYNEQFFGPGTRLTVL.